This T cell receptor beta chain appears in the sequencing data of a study of long-term antiretroviral therapy in people with HIV (dated by TCRdb to between 2021 and 2024). Concerning the study at large: Collection of the earliest samples took place about a decade ahead of the 2015 WHO recommendation for immediate ART, at a time when ART was typically delayed until CD4 counts fell. Whether ART initiation and durable HIV suppression were associated with changes in peripheral blood TRB repertoire composition and diversity was tested in a retrospective serial study. A total of 150 to 200 cryopreserved PBMC samples came from 30 adults with confirmed HIV infection and were collected serially over a mean of around 6 years (range 1-12). Among the roughly 30 participants with HIV, eleven were female. No cross-contamination during QIAcube processing was seen in test extractions of a monoclonal T-cell line run alongside roughly 30 polyclonal samples. What the study reported, not specific to this receptor: CDR3 length ranges in HIV repertoires were narrower than in controls, and network structure suggested an antigen-experienced repertoire with only a slight naive shift after ART. Since PBMC availability was limited, sequencing covered only the TCR beta chain, with no alpha chain pairing. At every time point, the repertoire was dominated by expanded TRB clones first identified before ART initiation, although this dominance fluctuated and, in many PLHIV, declined after ART. The samples were dated from about 2003 to 2018, and the ART regimens that were used may be less effective than current ART regimens. Because pre-ART samples had limited cell numbers, unsorted PBMC were profiled rather than sorted CD4+ and CD8+ T cells. Inferences about post-ART repertoire changes are limited because no data were available on ART adherence, viral resistance or therapy changes. A significant increase in TRB diversity was found to be associated with ART initiation, although TRB diversity was observed to remain significantly below that of transplant donor controls even after long-term ART.

Participants were included only if at least one PBMC sample before ART initiation and at least two post-ART samples were available. Every participant with HIV received treatment in the United States of America. Before DNA extraction, cryopreserved samples of about 1-10 million PBMC were thawed and washed. At the time of the earliest PBMC sample for each participant with HIV, ages ranged from roughly 23 to 60 years. PBMC samples were contributed by each participant from 1-4 timepoints before ART initiation and 2-8 timepoints after ART initiation, with a median of 7 samples. Serial HIV viral load, CD4+ T-cell count, ART history and demographic data were obtained for every participant. Using a Qiagen kit on a QIAcube, genomic DNA was extracted from unsorted PBMC, with samples processed in batches of 12. CDR3 length: 15 amino acids, cysteine to phenylalanine. Left in the record is the CDR3 DNA by itself, 45 bases read in frame from the first base. V has 0 bases trimmed and J has 5 bases trimmed; junction bases matching no gene number 8. The germline V gene (reference sequence) yields GTSNPN for CDR1 and SVGIG for CDR2.

On this clone: This clone's antigen is unknown. There are no base qualities to consult, and no much larger clone falls within one base.

The immunoSEQ hsTCRB v3.0 assay was used at survey level resolution to sequence the TRB variable region. The targeted TRB sequencing depth was about 35,000-55,000 T-cell genomes per sample. TRB libraries were pooled and sequenced on an Illumina MiSeq using a v3 150-cycle kit. For the original study's pipeline: Analysis of repertoires was carried out in R inside a reproducible Nextflow workflow spanning QC, data transformation and analysis. LymphoSeq2, an R package for exploring AIRR-Seq data, was used to implement custom analyses. After excluding a few samples that yielded fewer than 5000 total TRB sequences, 150 to 200 HIV repertoires remained for analysis. Of the 188 retained HIV repertoires, about 61 were collected before and 120 to 130 after ART initiation. Repertoires were downsampled to 5000 TRB nucleotide sequences, and summary statistics were averaged over 100 downsampling iterations. The analysis kept only TRB sequences whose CDR3 regions were at least seven amino acids long. Diversity was assessed using a clonality score derived from Shannon entropy and using the Gini coefficient. In the repertoire networks, any two of the top 5000 CDR3 amino acid sequences were linked whenever the two sequences differed by an edit distance of one. Antigen specificity groups and MHC restriction were predicted for TRB CDR3 amino acid sequences with GLIPH2. Known CMV, EBV, HIV or tissue antigen associations were flagged by matching CDR3 amino acid sequences against VDJdb and McPAS-TCR. Pre-ART, post-ART and control groups were compared with Wilcoxon signed-rank tests and Holm-Bonferroni correction. TCRdb holds this immuneACCESS table with in-frame rearrangements only. Some clones are missing; in checked studies, unresolved V genes explain under half, and the rest has no known cause. That table gives V, J and clone size, and the DNA gave D and trimming. The sample table contains about 22,000 clones; only one count was recorded for about 82% of them. The top ten hold about 4.5% of the sample.

The specimen comprised unsorted PBMCs, sampled 1.3 years after starting antiretroviral therapy. The clonotype was recovered from a man aged 60 to 75 with HIV. The sequence links TRBV30 to TRBJ2-5, and 8 bases in between align with TRBD2. The DNA reads TGTGCCTGGAGTGTTCTGCGGGGGGTGCGGGAGACCCAGTACTTC. Translated, this is CAWSVLRGVRETQYF. With all but the CDR3 taken from the reference TRBV30 and TRBJ2-5 genes, the full variable domain is: SQTIHQWPATLVQPVGSPLSLECTVEGTSNPNLYWYRQAAGRGLQLLFYSVGIGQISSEVPQNLSASRPQDRQFILSSKKLLLSDSGFYLCAWSVLRGVRETQYFGPGTRLLVL.